Listed below are T cell receptor beta chains from one sample, sequenced in a study of blood T cell repertoires in COVID-19. The protocol was immunoSEQ multiplex PCR, while the TCRdb copy is restricted to in-frame clones and leaves out a portion. There are some 150,000 clones in the sample; 86% occur only once, and approximately 8% lies in the top ten. The source material was peripheral blood. These receptors were collected from a woman aged 60-75 years with acute or convalescent COVID-19. The CDR3 runs from the conserved cysteine through the conserved F or W. The D gene is left open where the match is weak. The listing skips clone size in some rows; elsewhere it reads once, few, many or a size class.

clone size: NA
V gene: TRBV4-3
J gene: TRBJ2-5
D gene: NA
CDR3 DNA: TGCGCCAGCAGCGAGGGTCAATGGAAGACCCAGTACTTC
CDR3 protein: CASSEGQWKTQYF

clone size: NA
V gene: TRBV11-2
J gene: TRBJ2-5
D gene: NA
CDR3 DNA: TGTGCCAGCAGCTTGGACCGTAGGACTCACCAAGAGACCCAGTACTTC
CDR3 protein: CASSLDRRTHQETQYF

clone size: NA
V gene: TRBV5-4
J gene: TRBJ2-7
D gene: NA
CDR3 DNA: TGTGCCAGCAGTGGGCGCCTTGGCTCCTACGAGCAGTACTTC
CDR3 protein: CASSGRLGSYEQYF

clone size: NA
V gene: TRBV5-1
J gene: TRBJ1-1
D gene: TRBD1
CDR3 DNA: TGCGCCAGCAGCAATATAGGACAGGGGGCATCTGAAGCTTTCTTT
CDR3 protein: CASSNIGQGASEAFF

clone size: NA
V gene: TRBV19
J gene: TRBJ2-5
D gene: NA
CDR3 DNA: TGTGCCAGTAGTAGCCGGGACAGACTCGGGAGGACCCAGTACTTC
CDR3 protein: CASSSRDRLGRTQYF

clone size: NA
V gene: TRBV7-8
J gene: TRBJ1-2
D gene: NA
CDR3 DNA: TGTGCCAGCAGCTTGTATAGGATAGGAGGCGGCTACACCTTC
CDR3 protein: CASSLYRIGGGYTF

clone size: once
V gene: TRBV7-3
J gene: TRBJ2-1
D gene: TRBD2
CDR3 DNA: TGTGCCAGCAGCTTAGCGGGGGGGCCGGCGGTTAATGAGCAGTTCTTC
CDR3 protein: CASSLAGGPAVNEQFF

clone size: NA
V gene: TRBV18
J gene: TRBJ1-6
D gene: NA
CDR3 DNA: TGTGCCAGCTCACCAAGAGCGAATTCACCCCTCCACTTT
CDR3 protein: CASSPRANSPLHF

clone size: NA
V gene: TRBV27
J gene: TRBJ1-1
D gene: NA
CDR3 DNA: TGTGCCAGCAGTTTAACAGTGACAGTGAACACTGAAGCTTTCTTT
CDR3 protein: CASSLTVTVNTEAFF

clone size: NA
V gene: TRBV28
J gene: TRBJ1-5
D gene: NA
CDR3 DNA: TGTGCCAGCAGTCCCCCCCGGGGAGGCCAACTCCATCAGCCCCAGCATTTT
CDR3 protein: CASSPPRGGQLHQPQHF

clone size: NA
V gene: TRBV30
J gene: TRBJ2-2
D gene: NA
CDR3 DNA: TGTGCCTGGAGAGGGGACTCCTCCACCGGGGAGCTGTTTTTT
CDR3 protein: CAWRGDSSTGELFF

clone size: NA
V gene: TRBV6-5
J gene: TRBJ1-1
D gene: NA
CDR3 DNA: TGTGCCAGCAGTCGGGTCTGGGACACTGAAGCTTTCTTT
CDR3 protein: CASSRVWDTEAFF

clone size: NA
V gene: TRBV9
J gene: TRBJ2-3
D gene: NA
CDR3 DNA: TGTGCCAGCAGCGTAACAGGACAGAGTAGCACAGATACGCAGTATTTT
CDR3 protein: CASSVTGQSSTDTQYF

clone size: NA
V gene: TRBV18
J gene: TRBJ2-4
D gene: NA
CDR3 DNA: TGTGCCAGCTCACCCAAGGGGGTCGCAGCCAAAAACATTCAGTACTTC
CDR3 protein: CASSPKGVAAKNIQYF

clone size: NA
V gene: TRBV24-1
J gene: TRBJ2-2
D gene: TRBD1
CDR3 DNA: TGTGCCACCAGTGACACCAGACAGGGGGCGATCGGGGAGCTGTTTTTT
CDR3 protein: CATSDTRQGAIGELFF

clone size: NA
V gene: TRBV9
J gene: TRBJ2-1
D gene: NA
CDR3 DNA: TGTGCCAGCAGCGGAAGGGGCAGGGGATACAATGAGCAGTTCTTC
CDR3 protein: CASSGRGRGYNEQFF

clone size: NA
V gene: TRBV2
J gene: TRBJ1-2
D gene: TRBD1
CDR3 DNA: TGTGCCAGCAGGGGACAGTCAAGCTATGGCTACACCTTC
CDR3 protein: CASRGQSSYGYTF

clone size: NA
V gene: TRBV28
J gene: TRBJ2-2
D gene: NA
CDR3 DNA: TGTGCCAGCAGTTTCGGCGGGGCGAACACCGGGGAGCTGTTTTTT
CDR3 protein: CASSFGGANTGELFF

clone size: many
V gene: TRBV6-4
J gene: TRBJ1-2
D gene: TRBD1
CDR3 DNA: TGTGCCTCATCAGGGGGGTACTATGGCTACACCTTC
CDR3 protein: CASSGGYYGYTF

clone size: NA
V gene: TRBV11-3
J gene: TRBJ1-6
D gene: NA
CDR3 DNA: TGTGCCAGCAGCTTTGACAGTAATTCACCCCTCCACTTT
CDR3 protein: CASSFDSNSPLHF

clone size: NA
V gene: TRBV6-5
J gene: TRBJ2-3
D gene: TRBD1
CDR3 DNA: TGTGCCAGCAGAAGACAGGGGAGCACAGATACGCAGTATTTT
CDR3 protein: CASRRQGSTDTQYF

clone size: NA
V gene: TRBV6-5
J gene: TRBJ2-7
D gene: NA
CDR3 DNA: TGTGCCAGCAGCCCGACAGGTCTTTACGAGCAGTACTTC
CDR3 protein: CASSPTGLYEQYF

clone size: NA
V gene: TRBV5-6
J gene: TRBJ1-2
D gene: NA
CDR3 DNA: TGTGCCAGCAGCTACGCAACAGGCTACACCTTC
CDR3 protein: CASSYATGYTF

clone size: NA
V gene: TRBV5-1
J gene: TRBJ2-2
D gene: NA
CDR3 DNA: TGCGCCAGCAGCTTGATTTCGGGGGGCACCACCGGGGAGCTGTTTTTT
CDR3 protein: CASSLISGGTTGELFF

clone size: NA
V gene: TRBV5-4
J gene: TRBJ1-4
D gene: NA
CDR3 DNA: TGTGCCAGCAGCTTGGACAGGGTAAATGAAAAACTGTTTTTT
CDR3 protein: CASSLDRVNEKLFF

clone size: NA
V gene: TRBV7-8
J gene: TRBJ1-2
D gene: NA
CDR3 DNA: TGTGCCAGCAGCTCTACGGACTATGGCTACACCTTC
CDR3 protein: CASSSTDYGYTF

clone size: NA
V gene: TRBV5-1
J gene: TRBJ1-3
D gene: NA
CDR3 DNA: TGCGCCAGCAGCTTGGATGGGGCGCGCTCAGGAAACACCATATATTTT
CDR3 protein: CASSLDGARSGNTIYF

clone size: NA
V gene: TRBV7-3
J gene: TRBJ2-1
D gene: TRBD2
CDR3 DNA: TGTGCCAGCAGCCCTCAAGCGGGGGGCAGCTCCTACAATGAGCAGTTCTTC
CDR3 protein: CASSPQAGGSSYNEQFF

clone size: NA
V gene: TRBV5-6
J gene: TRBJ1-2
D gene: NA
CDR3 DNA: TGTGCCAGCAGCTCCCCTCAGGGTGGCTACACCTTC
CDR3 protein: CASSSPQGGYTF

clone size: NA
V gene: TRBV30
J gene: TRBJ2-7
D gene: NA
CDR3 DNA: TGTGCCTGGAGTTCCGGGGCCTACGAGCAGTACTTC
CDR3 protein: CAWSSGAYEQYF

clone size: NA
V gene: TRBV6-5
J gene: TRBJ1-1
D gene: NA
CDR3 DNA: TGTGCCAGCAGCCATCACAGGGCGGGAGGCACTGAAGCTTTCTTT
CDR3 protein: CASSHHRAGGTEAFF

clone size: NA
V gene: TRBV7-8
J gene: TRBJ2-5
D gene: NA
CDR3 DNA: TGTGCCAGCGGTCTAGGGAGCAGTCGGGAGACCCAGTACTTC
CDR3 protein: CASGLGSSRETQYF

clone size: NA
V gene: TRBV6-2/TRBV6-3
J gene: TRBJ1-5
D gene: NA
CDR3 DNA: TGTGCCAGCAGTTACCATTCGGGGAGGGGGAATCAGCCCCAGCATTTT
CDR3 protein: CASSYHSGRGNQPQHF

clone size: NA
V gene: TRBV6-5
J gene: TRBJ2-1
D gene: NA
CDR3 DNA: TGTGCCAGCACGAGACAGGAGTACAATGAGCAGTTCTTC
CDR3 protein: CASTRQEYNEQFF

clone size: NA
V gene: TRBV19
J gene: TRBJ2-1
D gene: NA
CDR3 DNA: TGTGCCAGTAGTATACAGGACAATGAGCAGTTCTTC
CDR3 protein: CASSIQDNEQFF

clone size: NA
V gene: TRBV7-9
J gene: TRBJ1-2
D gene: NA
CDR3 DNA: TGTGCCAGCAGTTTACAGGGAATCAGTGGCTACACCTTC
CDR3 protein: CASSLQGISGYTF

clone size: NA
V gene: TRBV2
J gene: TRBJ1-6
D gene: NA
CDR3 DNA: TGTGCCAGCCGACGGGGACATCGGCAGAAGGGGGTTAATTCACCCCTCCACTTT
CDR3 protein: CASRRGHRQKGVNSPLHF

clone size: NA
V gene: TRBV11-2
J gene: TRBJ2-3
D gene: TRBD2
CDR3 DNA: TGTGCCAGCAGCTTAGCCGGACTAGATTCGGATACGCAGTATTTT
CDR3 protein: CASSLAGLDSDTQYF

clone size: NA
V gene: TRBV30
J gene: TRBJ1-2
D gene: NA
CDR3 DNA: TGTGCCTGGAGCGCCTGGCAAGGCACGGGAGGCTACACCTTC
CDR3 protein: CAWSAWQGTGGYTF

clone size: NA
V gene: TRBV5-1
J gene: TRBJ1-5
D gene: NA
CDR3 DNA: TGCGCCAGCAGCTTGTCGGGTTCTAATCAGCCCCAGCATTTT
CDR3 protein: CASSLSGSNQPQHF

clone size: NA
V gene: TRBV30
J gene: TRBJ1-1
D gene: NA
CDR3 DNA: TGTGCCTGGAGTGTAGCAGGATTTCGAAAAGCTTTCTTT
CDR3 protein: CAWSVAGFRKAFF

clone size: NA
V gene: TRBV5-1
J gene: TRBJ1-2
D gene: TRBD1
CDR3 DNA: TGCGCCAGCAGCCAAAACAGGGGGACTAACTATGGCTACACCTTC
CDR3 protein: CASSQNRGTNYGYTF

clone size: NA
V gene: TRBV28
J gene: TRBJ2-1
D gene: NA
CDR3 DNA: TGTGCCAGCAGATTAGTTGGCGGGGGCGCGTCCAATGAGCAGTTCTTC
CDR3 protein: CASRLVGGGASNEQFF

clone size: few
V gene: TRBV6-5
J gene: TRBJ2-7
D gene: NA
CDR3 DNA: TGTGCCAGCAGTTACTCGCCCGGCTCCTACGAGCAGTACTTC
CDR3 protein: CASSYSPGSYEQYF

clone size: few
V gene: TRBV7-9
J gene: TRBJ2-7
D gene: TRBD1
CDR3 DNA: TGTGCCAGCAGCTTCCGGGACAGCTCCTACGAGCAGTACTTC
CDR3 protein: CASSFRDSSYEQYF

clone size: NA
V gene: TRBV3-1/TRBV3-2
J gene: TRBJ1-2
D gene: NA
CDR3 DNA: TGTGCCAGCAGCCAAGATCTTAAGGGGCGAGAGGGCTACACCTTC
CDR3 protein: CASSQDLKGREGYTF

clone size: NA
V gene: TRBV6-5
J gene: TRBJ1-5
D gene: TRBD1
CDR3 DNA: TGTGCCAGCAGGACCGACAGGGCCGGCAATCAGCCCCAGCATTTT
CDR3 protein: CASRTDRAGNQPQHF

clone size: NA
V gene: TRBV27
J gene: TRBJ1-2
D gene: NA
CDR3 DNA: TGTGCCAGCAGTTCCTGGACGGGAGACTATGGCTACACCTTC
CDR3 protein: CASSSWTGDYGYTF

clone size: NA
V gene: TRBV19
J gene: TRBJ2-7
D gene: NA
CDR3 DNA: TGTGCCAGTAGTATCGGGGGTACTCCAAACGAGCAGTACTTC
CDR3 protein: CASSIGGTPNEQYF

clone size: NA
V gene: TRBV18
J gene: TRBJ2-1
D gene: TRBD2
CDR3 DNA: TGTGCCAGCTCACCGGGACTAGCGGGACCCAGCTCCTACAATGAGCAGTTCTTC
CDR3 protein: CASSPGLAGPSSYNEQFF

clone size: NA
V gene: TRBV11-3
J gene: TRBJ1-1
D gene: TRBD1
CDR3 DNA: TGTGCCAGCAGCCCCCGACAGGGTTTGGGCACTGAAGCTTTCTTT
CDR3 protein: CASSPRQGLGTEAFF

clone size: NA
V gene: TRBV12-3/TRBV12-4
J gene: TRBJ1-1
D gene: NA
CDR3 DNA: TGTGCCAGCAGCCAACAGGAGAACACTGAAGCTTTCTTT
CDR3 protein: CASSQQENTEAFF

clone size: once
V gene: TRBV5-1
J gene: TRBJ2-3
D gene: NA
CDR3 DNA: TGCGCCAGCAGCCCCGGGGACACAGATACGCAGTATTTT
CDR3 protein: CASSPGDTDTQYF

clone size: NA
V gene: TRBV11-3
J gene: TRBJ2-5
D gene: NA
CDR3 DNA: TGTGCCAGCAGCTCACCGGCTGGGGAGACCCAAGAGACCCAGTACTTC
CDR3 protein: CASSSPAGETQETQYF

clone size: NA
V gene: TRBV19
J gene: TRBJ2-1
D gene: TRBD2
CDR3 DNA: TGTGCCAGTAGTATAGCGGGACTAGCCAACAATGAGCAGTTCTTC
CDR3 protein: CASSIAGLANNEQFF

clone size: NA
V gene: TRBV9
J gene: TRBJ1-3
D gene: NA
CDR3 DNA: TGTGCCAGCAGCGGAGAGGTCAACAGGGCTGGCGAAAACACCATATATTTT
CDR3 protein: CASSGEVNRAGENTIYF